This TCR beta chain originates from a study of shared clonotypes between healthy human individuals. Germline V lookup: CDR1 MNHNY, CDR2 SVGAGI (reference sequence). V was shortened by 5 bases and J by 2 bases, with 2 bases between the two germline ends. The length of the CDR3 is 11 residues. Sequencing used immunoSEQ multiplex PCR; TCRdb keeps in-frame clones, though not all of them. The sample contains roughly 2.5 million clones, more than 90% of which appear only once. A note on this clone: Other nucleotide sequences in the sample specify the same CDR3.

The specimen was naive CD4+ T cells sorted from blood. Sample subset: CD45RA+ positively selected. The V call is TRBV6-6, the J call TRBJ2-3; unclear D gene. The source of this sequence is a man younger than 35 in good health. CDR3 bases: TGTGCCAGCAGTCCCACAGATACGCAGTATTTT. This gives the protein CASSPTDTQYF.